This T cell receptor beta chain came from a study of early T cells in non-severe SARS-CoV-2 infection. The CDR3 is 15 amino acids. The ends lost 6 bases at V and 1 base at J; junction bases unmatched: 7. Germline CDR1 DFQATT, CDR2 SNEGSKA (reference sequence). This clonotype was counted between two and nine times. Unique molecular identifiers tagged individual cDNA molecules. TCRdb reprocessed the 5' RACE reads with MiXCR, giving one entry per CDR3 protein. Of about 84,000 distinct CDR3 sequences in the sample, roughly 12% were seen once. The receptor was derived from an adult who was a healthcare worker with PCR-confirmed SARS-CoV-2 infection or an uninfected control (not recorded which). The rearrangement uses TRBV20-1 and TRBJ2-3, with 10 bases identical to TRBD2. Sequenced sample: whole blood. This chain's CDR3 is CSATTGTSGTDTQYF. The DNA for the CDR3 is TGCAGTGCCACTACCGGGACTAGCGGCACAGATACGCAGTATTTT.